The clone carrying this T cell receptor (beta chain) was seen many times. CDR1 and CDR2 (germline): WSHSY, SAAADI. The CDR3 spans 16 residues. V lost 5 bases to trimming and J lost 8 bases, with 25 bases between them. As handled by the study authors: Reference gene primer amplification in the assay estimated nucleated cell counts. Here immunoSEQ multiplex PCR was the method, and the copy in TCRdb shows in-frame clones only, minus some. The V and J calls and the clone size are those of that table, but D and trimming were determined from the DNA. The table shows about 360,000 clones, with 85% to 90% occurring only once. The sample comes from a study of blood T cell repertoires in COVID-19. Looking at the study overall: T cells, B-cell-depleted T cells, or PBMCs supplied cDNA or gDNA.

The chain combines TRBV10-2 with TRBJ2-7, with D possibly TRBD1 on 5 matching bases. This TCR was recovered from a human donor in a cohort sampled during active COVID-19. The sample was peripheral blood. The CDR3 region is CASSPETDYLRTQQYF. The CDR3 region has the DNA TGCGCCAGCAGTCCTGAGACAGATTACCTACGAACCCAGCAGTACTTC.